Listed below are T cell receptor beta chains from one sample, sequenced in a study of cytomegalovirus exposure and HLA in healthy donors. TCRdb's table, derived via immunoSEQ multiplex PCR, lists solely in-frame clones and lacks some. Of under 250,000 clones in the sample, roughly 81% were seen once. The sample consisted of PBMCs. These receptors were taken from a girl aged 2 to 10 in good health and CMV-seronegative. Each CDR3 is given with its conserved first and last residue. Each record gives: D gene, V gene, J gene, clone size, CDR3 protein. The D gene is left open where the match is weak. Size is omitted from some rows. Given values are once, few, many or a class for expanded clones.

D gene: TRBD1
V gene: TRBV30
J gene: TRBJ1-4
clone size: NA
CDR3 protein: CAWGARTGQNEKLFF

D gene: TRBD2
V gene: TRBV19
J gene: TRBJ2-7
clone size: NA
CDR3 protein: CASSALAGGNEQYF

D gene: TRBD1
V gene: TRBV5-1
J gene: TRBJ2-3
clone size: NA
CDR3 protein: CASSLRQGAPDTQYF

D gene: NA
V gene: TRBV9
J gene: TRBJ2-1
clone size: NA
CDR3 protein: CASSVGGLYNEQFF

D gene: NA
V gene: TRBV7-6
J gene: TRBJ2-7
clone size: few
CDR3 protein: CASSLGGVFGEQYF

D gene: NA
V gene: TRBV29-1
J gene: TRBJ2-1
clone size: NA
CDR3 protein: CSVFGSGARYNEQFF

D gene: TRBD2
V gene: TRBV7-2
J gene: TRBJ2-5
clone size: NA
CDR3 protein: CASSRTSGAETQYF

D gene: TRBD2
V gene: TRBV27
J gene: TRBJ2-2
clone size: few
CDR3 protein: CASSRLAGLDPGELFF

D gene: TRBD2
V gene: TRBV5-4
J gene: TRBJ2-7
clone size: few
CDR3 protein: CASSSERGGQYEQYF

D gene: NA
V gene: TRBV6-1
J gene: TRBJ1-2
clone size: NA
CDR3 protein: CASSEFRGYGYTF

D gene: NA
V gene: TRBV6-1
J gene: TRBJ2-7
clone size: NA
CDR3 protein: CASSDFSAGTYEQYF

D gene: NA
V gene: TRBV7-6
J gene: TRBJ2-3
clone size: NA
CDR3 protein: CASSFNRFTDTQYF

D gene: TRBD1
V gene: TRBV19
J gene: TRBJ2-6
clone size: NA
CDR3 protein: CASSMAGGSGANVLTF

D gene: NA
V gene: TRBV7-9
J gene: TRBJ1-3
clone size: NA
CDR3 protein: CASSLGTGGQGNTIYF

D gene: TRBD1
V gene: TRBV6-5
J gene: TRBJ2-5
clone size: NA
CDR3 protein: CASSRQGASQYF

D gene: TRBD1
V gene: TRBV10-2
J gene: TRBJ1-4
clone size: once
CDR3 protein: CASRDRGPEKLFF

D gene: TRBD1
V gene: TRBV4-1
J gene: TRBJ2-7
clone size: NA
CDR3 protein: CASSHDSGTGGFEQYF

D gene: NA
V gene: TRBV5-4
J gene: TRBJ1-2
clone size: NA
CDR3 protein: CASSLSNRRGYTF

D gene: TRBD1
V gene: TRBV5-1
J gene: TRBJ1-1
clone size: NA
CDR3 protein: CASSVRDRTLNTEAFF

D gene: NA
V gene: TRBV27
J gene: TRBJ1-2
clone size: NA
CDR3 protein: CASSPQGRGNYGYTF

D gene: TRBD2
V gene: TRBV11-3
J gene: TRBJ2-3
clone size: NA
CDR3 protein: CASSPAGYSTDTQYF

D gene: NA
V gene: TRBV4-1
J gene: TRBJ1-1
clone size: NA
CDR3 protein: CASSQARDTEAFF

D gene: TRBD1
V gene: TRBV10-3
J gene: TRBJ2-1
clone size: NA
CDR3 protein: CAISGTGGAYNEQFF

D gene: NA
V gene: TRBV5-1
J gene: TRBJ2-1
clone size: few
CDR3 protein: CASSLASSSYNEQFF

D gene: TRBD2
V gene: TRBV7-3
J gene: TRBJ2-3
clone size: NA
CDR3 protein: CASSLGQRGAKDTQYF

D gene: NA
V gene: TRBV2
J gene: TRBJ2-7
clone size: NA
CDR3 protein: CASSDWETSYEQYF

D gene: NA
V gene: TRBV5-1
J gene: TRBJ2-5
clone size: NA
CDR3 protein: CASSLGQGGAETQYF

D gene: NA
V gene: TRBV10-1
J gene: TRBJ2-2
clone size: NA
CDR3 protein: CASSALTGKNTGELFF

D gene: NA
V gene: TRBV27
J gene: TRBJ2-7
clone size: NA
CDR3 protein: CASSLAPRLNPNSYEQYF

D gene: TRBD1
V gene: TRBV5-5
J gene: TRBJ1-4
clone size: NA
CDR3 protein: CASSSDLQGGSEKLFF

D gene: TRBD1
V gene: TRBV6-7
J gene: TRBJ2-7
clone size: NA
CDR3 protein: CASSYRDRSYEQYF

D gene: TRBD1
V gene: TRBV2
J gene: TRBJ2-3
clone size: NA
CDR3 protein: CASSLDRGGTDTQYF

D gene: TRBD2
V gene: TRBV12-5
J gene: TRBJ2-1
clone size: NA
CDR3 protein: CASGTGTSRSNEQFF

D gene: TRBD2
V gene: TRBV19
J gene: TRBJ2-7
clone size: NA
CDR3 protein: CASSDFAGAPHF

D gene: NA
V gene: TRBV7-9
J gene: TRBJ2-1
clone size: NA
CDR3 protein: CASSLVLEGGTNAYNEQFF

D gene: NA
V gene: TRBV6-5
J gene: TRBJ1-1
clone size: NA
CDR3 protein: CASSRIIQGLAEAFF

D gene: TRBD1
V gene: TRBV11-1
J gene: TRBJ2-7
clone size: NA
CDR3 protein: CASSLQGARTYEQYF

D gene: TRBD2
V gene: TRBV2
J gene: TRBJ2-3
clone size: NA
CDR3 protein: CASSGIRLAGGPTSTDTQYF

D gene: TRBD2
V gene: TRBV28
J gene: TRBJ2-1
clone size: few
CDR3 protein: CASSSSPGLAGGDEQFF

D gene: NA
V gene: TRBV19
J gene: TRBJ1-2
clone size: NA
CDR3 protein: CASSNTVYGYTF

D gene: TRBD2
V gene: TRBV5-1
J gene: TRBJ2-3
clone size: NA
CDR3 protein: CASSSLADGEYTQYF

D gene: TRBD1
V gene: TRBV27
J gene: TRBJ1-1
clone size: NA
CDR3 protein: CASSSNEQGITEAFF

D gene: TRBD1
V gene: TRBV27
J gene: TRBJ1-4
clone size: NA
CDR3 protein: CASSPSRGATNEKLFF

D gene: NA
V gene: TRBV7-9
J gene: TRBJ1-2
clone size: NA
CDR3 protein: CSSSLADAGYYGYTF